This is a list of T cell receptor beta chains from one sample in a study of T cells in Graves' hyperthyroidism and ophthalmopathy. TCRdb recomputed calls from the multiplex PCR reads with MiXCR, one row per CDR3 protein. The sample includes about half a million distinct CDR3 sequences, more than 20% seen only once; the top ten take about 26%. Input material: blood. The receptors shown here come from a man younger than 30 with Graves' hyperthyroidism. The CDR3 runs from the conserved cysteine through the conserved F or W. The order of the fields is clone size, D gene, J gene, V gene, CDR3 protein, CDR3 DNA. The D gene is left open where the match is weak. Size is omitted from some rows. Given values are once, few, many or a class for expanded clones.

abundance: -
d_gene: TRBD2
j_gene: TRBJ2-5
v_gene: TRBV5-1
CDR3aa: CASSFSGGLAGNQYF
CDR3nt: TGCGCCAGCAGCTTTTCGGGGGGACTAGCGGGGAACCAGTACTTC

abundance: -
d_gene: TRBD1
j_gene: TRBJ1-3
v_gene: TRBV9
CDR3aa: CASSVATGGENTIYF
CDR3nt: TGTGCCAGCAGCGTAGCTACAGGGGGCGAAAACACCATATATTTT

abundance: -
d_gene: -
j_gene: TRBJ1-1
v_gene: TRBV6-1
CDR3aa: CASRPGTHHTEAFF
CDR3nt: TGTGCCAGCAGGCCCGGGACTCACCACACTGAAGCTTTCTTT

abundance: -
d_gene: -
j_gene: TRBJ1-2
v_gene: TRBV12-3/TRBV12-4
CDR3aa: CASRMGSNYGYTF
CDR3nt: TGTGCCAGCAGGATGGGATCTAACTATGGCTACACCTTC

abundance: many
d_gene: TRBD1
j_gene: TRBJ2-2
v_gene: TRBV19
CDR3aa: CASSTIPGGTGELFF
CDR3nt: TGTGCCAGTAGTACTATTCCAGGGGGAACCGGGGAGCTGTTTTTT

abundance: many
d_gene: -
j_gene: TRBJ1-1
v_gene: TRBV6-1
CDR3aa: CASSHGTALNTEAFF
CDR3nt: TGTGCCAGCAGCCACGGGACTGCCCTGAACACTGAAGCTTTCTTT

abundance: many
d_gene: -
j_gene: TRBJ2-2
v_gene: TRBV28
CDR3aa: CASSLVQGGRTGELFF
CDR3nt: TGTGCCAGCAGTTTGGTCCAGGGGGGCAGGACCGGGGAGCTGTTTTTT

abundance: few
d_gene: -
j_gene: TRBJ1-5
v_gene: TRBV28
CDR3aa: CAGTLSGVPRGQHF
CDR3nt: TGTGCCGGCACCCTTTCTGGGGTCCCGAGGGGCCAGCATTTT

abundance: -
d_gene: -
j_gene: TRBJ2-6
v_gene: TRBV10-3
CDR3aa: CAILTPSSEGSGANVLTF
CDR3nt: TGTGCCATACTCACCCCATCCAGCGAGGGATCTGGGGCCAACGTCCTGACTTTC

abundance: -
d_gene: TRBD2
j_gene: TRBJ2-5
v_gene: TRBV7-2
CDR3aa: CASSPLGGHETQYF
CDR3nt: TGTGCCAGCAGCCCACTGGGAGGGCACGAGACCCAGTACTTC

abundance: -
d_gene: -
j_gene: TRBJ2-5
v_gene: TRBV27
CDR3aa: CASSSIGRAETQYF
CDR3nt: TGTGCCAGCAGTTCGATAGGGCGAGCGGAGACCCAGTACTTC

abundance: many
d_gene: -
j_gene: TRBJ2-7
v_gene: TRBV6-1
CDR3aa: CASSEVGANYEQYF
CDR3nt: TGTGCCAGCAGTGAAGTAGGGGCTAACTACGAGCAGTACTTC

abundance: many
d_gene: -
j_gene: TRBJ2-7
v_gene: TRBV28
CDR3aa: CASSPPPGVYEQYF
CDR3nt: TGTGCCAGCAGTCCCCCCCCAGGGGTCTACGAGCAGTACTTC

abundance: many
d_gene: -
j_gene: TRBJ1-5
v_gene: TRBV19
CDR3aa: CASSVTLLNQPQHF
CDR3nt: TGTGCCAGTAGTGTGACACTATTGAATCAGCCCCAGCATTTT

abundance: many
d_gene: -
j_gene: TRBJ1-1
v_gene: TRBV30
CDR3aa: CAWSVRGPGATEAFF
CDR3nt: TGTGCCTGGAGTGTACGGGGGCCAGGGGCCACTGAAGCTTTCTTT

abundance: few
d_gene: -
j_gene: TRBJ1-2
v_gene: TRBV28
CDR3aa: CASRSTVDGYTF
CDR3nt: TGTGCCAGCAGGTCGACAGTTGACGGCTACACCTTC

abundance: few
d_gene: -
j_gene: TRBJ2-7
v_gene: TRBV29-1
CDR3aa: CSAQTTVYEQYF
CDR3nt: TGCAGCGCCCAAACCACAGTTTACGAGCAGTACTTC

abundance: -
d_gene: TRBD1
j_gene: TRBJ2-7
v_gene: TRBV5-4
CDR3aa: CASTWDRSPHEQYF
CDR3nt: TGTGCCAGCACTTGGGACAGGTCTCCCCACGAGCAGTACTTC

abundance: few
d_gene: -
j_gene: TRBJ1-5
v_gene: TRBV19
CDR3aa: CASSIRLTEPQHF
CDR3nt: TGTGCCAGTAGTATTAGACTGACGGAGCCCCAGCATTTT

abundance: many
d_gene: TRBD1
j_gene: TRBJ2-7
v_gene: TRBV28
CDR3aa: CASSPLHTGGMYEQYF
CDR3nt: TGTGCCAGCAGTCCCCTTCATACAGGGGGCATGTACGAGCAGTACTTC

abundance: -
d_gene: -
j_gene: TRBJ2-2
v_gene: TRBV19
CDR3aa: CASSPGPLGTGELFF
CDR3nt: TGTGCCAGTAGTCCGGGACCCCTGGGGACCGGGGAGCTGTTTTTT

abundance: -
d_gene: -
j_gene: TRBJ1-1
v_gene: TRBV6-2/TRBV6-3
CDR3aa: CASSSGGQSNTEAFF
CDR3nt: TGTGCCAGCAGTTCAGGAGGACAATCGAACACTGAAGCTTTCTTT

abundance: many
d_gene: -
j_gene: TRBJ1-1
v_gene: TRBV11-2
CDR3aa: CASSLSLKGTEAFF
CDR3nt: TGTGCCAGCAGCTTAAGTCTCAAGGGGACTGAAGCTTTCTTT

abundance: many
d_gene: -
j_gene: TRBJ2-7
v_gene: TRBV11-3
CDR3aa: CASSLGWPGPYEQYF
CDR3nt: TGTGCCAGCAGCTTAGGTTGGCCGGGACCTTACGAGCAGTACTTC

abundance: few
d_gene: TRBD1
j_gene: TRBJ1-5
v_gene: TRBV28
CDR3aa: CASGGQAISNQPQHF
CDR3nt: TGTGCCAGCGGGGGACAGGCCATTAGCAATCAGCCCCAGCATTTT

abundance: -
d_gene: -
j_gene: TRBJ2-5
v_gene: TRBV20-1
CDR3aa: CSARDGYYTFQETQYF
CDR3nt: TGCAGTGCTAGAGATGGGTACTATACCTTCCAAGAGACCCAGTACTTC

abundance: many
d_gene: TRBD1
j_gene: TRBJ1-1
v_gene: TRBV12-3/TRBV12-4
CDR3aa: CASTSRDRGLEAFF
CDR3nt: TGTGCCAGCACCAGCCGGGACAGGGGGCTTGAAGCTTTCTTT

abundance: -
d_gene: -
j_gene: TRBJ1-5
v_gene: TRBV30
CDR3aa: CAWSPPGGSNQPQHF
CDR3nt: TGTGCCTGGAGCCCCCCCGGGGGTAGCAATCAGCCCCAGCATTTT

abundance: many
d_gene: -
j_gene: TRBJ2-7
v_gene: TRBV6-5
CDR3aa: CASRAGRYEQYF
CDR3nt: TGTGCCAGCCGGGCAGGTCGCTACGAGCAGTACTTC

abundance: few
d_gene: TRBD1
j_gene: TRBJ2-4
v_gene: TRBV7-9
CDR3aa: CASSKNRGEAKNIQYF
CDR3nt: TGTGCCAGCAGCAAAAACAGGGGGGAAGCCAAAAACATTCAGTACTTC

abundance: -
d_gene: -
j_gene: TRBJ1-5
v_gene: TRBV12-3/TRBV12-4
CDR3aa: CASSRSRDLSQPQHF
CDR3nt: TGTGCCAGCAGTCGTTCCCGGGACTTAAGTCAGCCCCAGCATTTT

abundance: many
d_gene: -
j_gene: TRBJ2-7
v_gene: TRBV6-5
CDR3aa: CASSLAGPYEQYF
CDR3nt: TGTGCCAGCAGCCTGGCCGGACCCTACGAGCAGTACTTC

abundance: many
d_gene: -
j_gene: TRBJ1-1
v_gene: TRBV2
CDR3aa: CASSEESAAPGFF
CDR3nt: TGTGCCAGCAGTGAAGAATCTGCAGCCCCGGGTTTCTTT

abundance: many
d_gene: -
j_gene: TRBJ2-5
v_gene: TRBV24-1
CDR3aa: CATGFGQLETQYF
CDR3nt: TGTGCCACGGGATTCGGACAGTTAGAGACCCAGTACTTC

abundance: many
d_gene: -
j_gene: TRBJ1-5
v_gene: TRBV28
CDR3aa: CASSLTSGVTNQPQHF
CDR3nt: TGTGCCAGCAGTTTAACTTCGGGGGTAACCAATCAGCCCCAGCATTTT

abundance: -
d_gene: -
j_gene: TRBJ2-7
v_gene: TRBV7-2
CDR3aa: CASSLGRNSYEQYF
CDR3nt: TGTGCCAGCAGCTTAGGACGGAACTCCTACGAGCAGTACTTC

abundance: few
d_gene: -
j_gene: TRBJ2-7
v_gene: TRBV28
CDR3aa: CASTRGESSYEQYF
CDR3nt: TGTGCCAGCACCCGAGGAGAGAGCTCCTACGAGCAGTACTTC

abundance: many
d_gene: TRBD1
j_gene: TRBJ1-5
v_gene: TRBV20-1
CDR3aa: CSARGRSINQPQHF
CDR3nt: TGCAGTGCCAGGGGGCGGTCCATAAATCAGCCCCAGCATTTT